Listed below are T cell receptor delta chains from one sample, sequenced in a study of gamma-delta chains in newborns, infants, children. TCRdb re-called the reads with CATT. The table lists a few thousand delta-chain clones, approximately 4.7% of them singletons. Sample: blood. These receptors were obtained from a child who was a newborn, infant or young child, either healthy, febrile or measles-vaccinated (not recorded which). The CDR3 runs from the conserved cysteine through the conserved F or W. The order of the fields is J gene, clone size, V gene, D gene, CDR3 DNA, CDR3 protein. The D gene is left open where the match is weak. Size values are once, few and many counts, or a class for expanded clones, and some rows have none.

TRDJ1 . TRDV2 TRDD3 TGTGCCTGTGGCGCCATACTGGGGGATACCGATAAACTCATCTTT CACGAILGDTDKLIF
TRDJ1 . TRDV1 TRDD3 TGTGCTCTTGGGGAGCGCTGGGGGTTAACCGATAAACTCATCTTT CALGERWGLTDKLIF
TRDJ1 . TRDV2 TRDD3 TGTGCCTGTGACAGCCAACCATGGGGGATACGCGTGGGCTCCGATAAACTCATCTTT CACDSQPWGIRVGSDKLIF
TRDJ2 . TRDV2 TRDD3 TGTGCCTGTGACACAGTAGGGGGATACGCGGCAGCACAACTCTTCTTT CACDTVGGYAAAQLFF
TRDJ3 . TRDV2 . TGTGCCTGTGACACCGAATGGGGCCAGACATACCGCTCCTGGGACACCCGACAGATGTTTTTC CACDTEWGQTYRSWDTRQMFF
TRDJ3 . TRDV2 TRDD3 TGTGCCTGTGGCACCTACTGGGGGAGCTCCTGGGACACCCGACAGATGTTTTTC CACGTYWGSSWDTRQMFF
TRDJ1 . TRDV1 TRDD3 TGTGCTTTTGGGGAACCCGGTCCACTGGGGGACTCTTACACCGATAAACTCATCTTT CAFGEPGPLGDSYTDKLIF
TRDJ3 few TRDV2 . TGTGCCCGTGACACCGGGGGACCTTCCTGGGACACCCGACAGATGTTTTTC CARDTGGPSWDTRQMFF
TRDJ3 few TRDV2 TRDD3 TGTGCCTGTGACACTATGGGGGATATCGACTGGGACACCCGACAGATGTTTTTC CACDTMGDIDWDTRQMFF
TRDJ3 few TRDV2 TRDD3 TGTGCCTGTGACACCGTGTTGGGGGATACGCAGAGCTCCTGGGACACCCGACAGATGTTTTTC CACDTVLGDTQSSWDTRQMFF
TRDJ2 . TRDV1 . TGTGCTCTTGGGGTCCTCCTGAATGGGCTTTCCATTTTGGCAGCACAACTCTTCTTT CALGVLLNGLSILAAQLFF
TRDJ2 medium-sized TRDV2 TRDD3 TGTGCCTGTGACACCTTACTGGGGGATACGGGGGCTTTGACAGCACAACTCTTCTTT CACDTLLGDTGALTAQLFF
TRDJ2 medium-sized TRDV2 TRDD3 TGTGCCTGTGACACGCTGGGGGATAAAGGAGCTTTGACAGCACAACTCTTCTTT CACDTLGDKGALTAQLFF
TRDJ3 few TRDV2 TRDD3 TGTGCCTGTGACACCGGGGGATACGGGTCCTGGGACACCCGACAGATGTTTTTC CACDTGGYGSWDTRQMFF
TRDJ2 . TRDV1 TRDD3 TGTGCTCTTGGGGAAAATCCCACTGGGGGATGTGGGACAGCACAACTCTTCTTT CALGENPTGGCGTAQLFF
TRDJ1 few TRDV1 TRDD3 TGTGCTCTTGGGGAACGGCTCCCTACTGGGGGATATGACACCGATAAACTCATCTTT CALGERLPTGGYDTDKLIF
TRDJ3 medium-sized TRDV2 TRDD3 TGTGCCTGTGACACCGGCTGGGGGATACCCCAGAGCTCCTGGGACACCCGACAGATGTTTTTC CACDTGWGIPQSSWDTRQMFF
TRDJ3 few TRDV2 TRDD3 TGTGCCTGTGACCGCGCGACTGGGGGATACTGGAGCTCCTGGGACACCCGACAGATGTTTTTC CACDRATGGYWSSWDTRQMFF
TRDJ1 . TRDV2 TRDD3 TGTGCCTGTGACGCAATGGGGGACGACGATAAACTCATCTTT CACDAMGDDDKLIF
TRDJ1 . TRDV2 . TGTGCCTGTGACACTCTTACTAGGGGATACACCGATAAACTCATCTTT CACDTLTRGYTDKLIF
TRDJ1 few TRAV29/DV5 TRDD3 TGTGCAGCAAGCGTACTGGGGGCCTACACCGATAAACTCATCTTT CAASVLGAYTDKLIF
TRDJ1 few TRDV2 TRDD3 TGTGCCTGTGACAGTATCTGGGGGCCTCACACCGATAAACTCATCTTT CACDSIWGPHTDKLIF
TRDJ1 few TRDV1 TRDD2 TGTGCTCTTGGGTACCGGCCTTCCTACCGGGCCGATAAACTCATCTTT CALGYRPSYRADKLIF
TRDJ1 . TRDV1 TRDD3 TGTGCTCTTGGGGACTGTACTGGGGGATACGTTCGGACCGATAAACTCATCTTT CALGDCTGGYVRTDKLIF
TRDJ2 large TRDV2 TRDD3 TGTGCCTGTGACACCGTACTGGGGGATACTAACTTGACAGCACAACTCTTCTTT CACDTVLGDTNLTAQLFF
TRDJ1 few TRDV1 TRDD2 TGTGCTCTTGGGGTCAGGGCCTTCCTAGCTACTGGGCGCCCAGGGGGCGATAAACTCATCTTT CALGVRAFLATGRPGGDKLIF